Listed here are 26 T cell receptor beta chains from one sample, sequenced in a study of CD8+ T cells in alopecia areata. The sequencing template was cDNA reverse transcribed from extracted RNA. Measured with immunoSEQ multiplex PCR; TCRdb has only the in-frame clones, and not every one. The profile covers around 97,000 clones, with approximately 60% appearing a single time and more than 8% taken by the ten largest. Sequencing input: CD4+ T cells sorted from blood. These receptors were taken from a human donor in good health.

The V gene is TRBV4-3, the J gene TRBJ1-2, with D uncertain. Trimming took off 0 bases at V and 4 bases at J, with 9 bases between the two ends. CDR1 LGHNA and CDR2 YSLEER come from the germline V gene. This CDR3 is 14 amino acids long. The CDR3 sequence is CASSQEEVSYGYTF. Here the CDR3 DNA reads TGCGCCAGCAGCCAAGAGGAGGTATCCTATGGCTACACCTTC.

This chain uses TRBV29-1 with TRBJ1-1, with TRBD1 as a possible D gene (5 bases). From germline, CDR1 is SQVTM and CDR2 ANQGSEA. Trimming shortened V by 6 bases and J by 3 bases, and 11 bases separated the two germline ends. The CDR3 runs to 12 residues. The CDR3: CSVRGLYTEAFF. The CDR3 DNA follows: TGCAGCGTGCGGGGACTCTACACTGAAGCTTTCTTT. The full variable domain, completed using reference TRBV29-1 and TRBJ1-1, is SAVISQKPSRDICQRGTSLTIQCQVDSQVTMMFWYRQQPGQSLTLIATANQGSEATYESGFVIDKFPISRPNLTFSTLTVSNMSPEDSSIYLCSVRGLYTEAFFGQGTRLTVV.

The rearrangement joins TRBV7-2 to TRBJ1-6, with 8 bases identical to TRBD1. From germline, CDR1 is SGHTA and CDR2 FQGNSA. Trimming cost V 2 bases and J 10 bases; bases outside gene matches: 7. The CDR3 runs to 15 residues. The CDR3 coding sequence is TGTGCCAGCAGCTTAAGGGGACAGGCGGCCTCACCCCTCCACTTT. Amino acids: CASSLRGQAASPLHF.

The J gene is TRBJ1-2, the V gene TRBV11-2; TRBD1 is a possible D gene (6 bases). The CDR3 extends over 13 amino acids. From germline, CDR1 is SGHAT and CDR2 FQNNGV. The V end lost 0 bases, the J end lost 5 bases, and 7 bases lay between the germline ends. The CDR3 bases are TGTGCCAGCAGCTTAGACAGGGGTTATGGCTACACCTTC. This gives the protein CASSLDRGYGYTF.

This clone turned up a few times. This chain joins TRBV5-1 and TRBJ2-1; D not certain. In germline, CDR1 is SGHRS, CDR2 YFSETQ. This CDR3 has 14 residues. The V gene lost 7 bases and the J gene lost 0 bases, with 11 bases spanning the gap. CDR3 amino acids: CASGDTASYNEQFF. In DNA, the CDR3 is TGCGCCAGCGGCGACACCGCCTCCTACAATGAGCAGTTCTTC.

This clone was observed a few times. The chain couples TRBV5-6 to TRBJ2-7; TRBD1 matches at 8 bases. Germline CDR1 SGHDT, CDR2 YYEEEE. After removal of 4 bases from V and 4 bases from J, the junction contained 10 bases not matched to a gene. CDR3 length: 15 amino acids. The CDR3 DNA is TGTGCCAGCAGCCCGGGGGACAGGACGATTTACGAGCAGTACTTC. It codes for CASSPGDRTIYEQYF.

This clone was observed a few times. The DNA for the CDR3 is TGTGCCTGGAGACCCCAGGGGCGCGGGGGAGGCAACACCTTC. Its protein is CAWRPQGRGGGNTF. The chain couples TRBV30 to TRBJ1-2; the D gene is possibly TRBD1 (6 bases). CDR3 length equals 14 residues. V shed 3 bases and J shed 12 bases, with 23 bases lying between them. Germline V CDR1 and CDR2: GTSNPN, SVGIG (reference sequence). The full variable domain, rest sourced from reference TRBV30 and TRBJ1-2, is SQTIHQWPATLVQPVGSPLSLECTVEGTSNPNLYWYRQAAGRGLQLLFYSVGIGQISSEVPQNLSASRPQDRQFILSSKKLLLSDSGFYLCAWRPQGRGGGNTFGSGTRLTVV.

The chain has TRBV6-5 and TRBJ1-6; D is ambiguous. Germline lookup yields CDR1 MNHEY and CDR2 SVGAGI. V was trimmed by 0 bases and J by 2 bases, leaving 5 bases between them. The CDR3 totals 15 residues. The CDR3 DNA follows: TGTGCCAGCAGTTACTCGAGCACCTATAATTCACCCCTCCACTTT. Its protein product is CASSYSSTYNSPLHF.

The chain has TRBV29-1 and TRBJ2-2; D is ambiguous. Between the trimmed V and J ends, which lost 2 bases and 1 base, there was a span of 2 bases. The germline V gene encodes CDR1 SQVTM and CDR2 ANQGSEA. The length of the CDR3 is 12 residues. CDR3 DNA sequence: TGCAGCGTTGAACGGAACACCGGGGAGCTGTTTTTT. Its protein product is CSVERNTGELFF.

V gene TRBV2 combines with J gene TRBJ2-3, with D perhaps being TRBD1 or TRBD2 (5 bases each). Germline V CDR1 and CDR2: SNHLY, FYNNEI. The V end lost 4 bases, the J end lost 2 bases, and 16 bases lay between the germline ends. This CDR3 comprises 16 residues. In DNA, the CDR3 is TGTGCCAGCAGTGGTCCCGGGACCAGAACCACAGATACGCAGTATTTT. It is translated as CASSGPGTRTTDTQYF. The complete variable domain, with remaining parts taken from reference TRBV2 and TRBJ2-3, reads EPEVTQTPSHQVTQMGQEVILRCVPISNHLYFYWYRQILGQKVEFLVSFYNNEISEKSEIFDDQFSVERPDGSNFTLKIRSTKLEDSAMYFCASSGPGTRTTDTQYFGPGTRLTVL.

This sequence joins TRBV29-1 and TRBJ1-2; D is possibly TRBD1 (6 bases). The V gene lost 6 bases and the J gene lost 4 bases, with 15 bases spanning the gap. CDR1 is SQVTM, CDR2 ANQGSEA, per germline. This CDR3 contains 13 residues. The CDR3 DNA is TGCAGCGTGGAGAAGGGACAACTCTATGGCTACACCTTC. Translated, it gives CSVEKGQLYGYTF.

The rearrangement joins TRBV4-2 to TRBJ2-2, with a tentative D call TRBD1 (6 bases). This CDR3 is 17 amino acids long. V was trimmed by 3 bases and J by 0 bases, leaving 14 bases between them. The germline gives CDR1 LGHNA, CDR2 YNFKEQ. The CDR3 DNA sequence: TGTGCCAGCAGCCACGCTGAGGGACACGCGAACACCGGGGAGCTGTTTTTT. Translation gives CASSHAEGHANTGELFF.

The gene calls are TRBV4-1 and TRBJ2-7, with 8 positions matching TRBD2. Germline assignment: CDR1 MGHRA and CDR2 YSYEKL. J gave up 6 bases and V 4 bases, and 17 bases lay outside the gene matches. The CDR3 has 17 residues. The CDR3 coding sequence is TGCGCCAGCAGCCCAGGGGCGACTAGCGCCAGGTTGACCGAGCAGTACTTC. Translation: CASSPGATSARLTEQYF.

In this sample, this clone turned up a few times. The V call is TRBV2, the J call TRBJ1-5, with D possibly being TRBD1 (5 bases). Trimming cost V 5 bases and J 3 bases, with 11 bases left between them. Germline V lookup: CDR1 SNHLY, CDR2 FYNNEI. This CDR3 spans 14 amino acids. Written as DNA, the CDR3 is TGTGCCAGCAGTAGACAGAATAACAATCAGCCCCAGCATTTT. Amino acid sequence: CASSRQNNNQPQHF.

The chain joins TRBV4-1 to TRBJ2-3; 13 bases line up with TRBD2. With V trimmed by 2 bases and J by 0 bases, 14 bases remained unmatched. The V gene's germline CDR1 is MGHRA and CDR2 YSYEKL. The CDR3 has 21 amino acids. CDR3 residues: CASSQTRTGTSGAPSTDTQYF. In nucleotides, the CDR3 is TGCGCCAGCAGCCAAACGAGAACCGGGACTAGCGGGGCACCTAGCACAGATACGCAGTATTTT.

This CDR3 reads CASSLWDRGRGNYGYTF. The CDR3 DNA reads as TGTGCCAGCAGCTTATGGGACAGGGGCAGGGGAAACTATGGCTACACCTTC. The chain carries TRBV7-9 and TRBJ1-2, with 10 bases fitting TRBD1. Per the germline V gene, CDR1 is SEHNR and CDR2 is FQNEAQ (reference sequence). The CDR3 consists of 17 residues. The ends lost 2 bases at V and 2 bases at J; junction bases unmatched: 8.

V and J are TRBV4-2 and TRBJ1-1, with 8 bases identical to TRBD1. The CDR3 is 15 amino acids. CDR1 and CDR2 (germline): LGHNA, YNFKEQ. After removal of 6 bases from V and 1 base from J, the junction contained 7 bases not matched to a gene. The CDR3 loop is CASSQETGANTEAFF. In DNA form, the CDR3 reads TGTGCCAGCAGTCAGGAGACAGGGGCGAACACTGAAGCTTTCTTT.

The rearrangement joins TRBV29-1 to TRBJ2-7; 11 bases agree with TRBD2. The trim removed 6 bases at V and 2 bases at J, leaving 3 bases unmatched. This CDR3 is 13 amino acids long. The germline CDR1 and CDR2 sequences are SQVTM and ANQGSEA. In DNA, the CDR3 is TGCAGCGTGTTAGCGGGGGGGCCCTACGAGCAGTACTTC. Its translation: CSVLAGGPYEQYF.

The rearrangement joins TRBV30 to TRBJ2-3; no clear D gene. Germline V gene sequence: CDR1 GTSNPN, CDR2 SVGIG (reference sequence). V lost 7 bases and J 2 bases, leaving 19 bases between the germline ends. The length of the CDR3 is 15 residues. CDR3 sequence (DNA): TGTGCCTCGGCCGAACCGGGTCCGACCACAGATACGCAGTATTTT. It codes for CASAEPGPTTDTQYF.

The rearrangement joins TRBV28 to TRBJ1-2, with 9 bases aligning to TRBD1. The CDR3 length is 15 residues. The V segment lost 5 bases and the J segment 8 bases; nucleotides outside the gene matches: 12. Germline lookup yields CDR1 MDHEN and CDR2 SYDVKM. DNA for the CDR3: TGTGCCAGCAGTCTACAGGGGGCGCGTTTACGAGGCTACACCTTC. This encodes CASSLQGARLRGYTF.

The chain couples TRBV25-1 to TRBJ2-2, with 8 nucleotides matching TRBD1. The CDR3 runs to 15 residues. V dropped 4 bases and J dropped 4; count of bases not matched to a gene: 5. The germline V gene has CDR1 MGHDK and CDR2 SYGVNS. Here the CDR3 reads CASSVPGQATGELFF. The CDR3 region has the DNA TGTGCCAGCAGTGTTCCGGGACAGGCCACCGGGGAGCTGTTTTTT.

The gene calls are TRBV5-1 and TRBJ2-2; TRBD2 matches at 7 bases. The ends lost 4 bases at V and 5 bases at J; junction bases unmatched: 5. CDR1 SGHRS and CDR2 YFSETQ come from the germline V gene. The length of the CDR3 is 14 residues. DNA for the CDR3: TGCGCCAGCAGCACCGGGACTACGACCGGGGAGCTGTTTTTT. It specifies CASSTGTTTGELFF.

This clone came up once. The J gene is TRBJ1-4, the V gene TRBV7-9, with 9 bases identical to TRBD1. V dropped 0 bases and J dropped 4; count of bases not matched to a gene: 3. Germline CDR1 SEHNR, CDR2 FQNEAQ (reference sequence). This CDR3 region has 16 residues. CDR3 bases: TGTGCCAGCAGCTTAGCTGGGACAGGGAGTAATGAAAAACTGTTTTTT. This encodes CASSLAGTGSNEKLFF.

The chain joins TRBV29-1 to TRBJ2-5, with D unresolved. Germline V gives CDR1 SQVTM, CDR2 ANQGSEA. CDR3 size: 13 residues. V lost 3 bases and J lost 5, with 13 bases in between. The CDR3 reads CSVDLGFGETQYF. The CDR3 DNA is TGCAGCGTTGACCTAGGGTTTGGGGAGACCCAGTACTTC. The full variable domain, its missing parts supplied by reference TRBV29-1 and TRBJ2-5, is SAVISQKPSRDICQRGTSLTIQCQVDSQVTMMFWYRQQPGQSLTLIATANQGSEATYESGFVIDKFPISRPNLTFSTLTVSNMSPEDSSIYLCSVDLGFGETQYFGPGTRLLVL.

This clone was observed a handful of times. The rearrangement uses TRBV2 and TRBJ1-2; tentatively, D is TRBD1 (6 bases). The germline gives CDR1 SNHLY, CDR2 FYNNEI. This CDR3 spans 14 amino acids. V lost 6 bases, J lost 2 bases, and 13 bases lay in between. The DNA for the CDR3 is TGTGCCAGCAGGGGGGACACCATGAACTATGGCTACACCTTC. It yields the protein CASRGDTMNYGYTF.

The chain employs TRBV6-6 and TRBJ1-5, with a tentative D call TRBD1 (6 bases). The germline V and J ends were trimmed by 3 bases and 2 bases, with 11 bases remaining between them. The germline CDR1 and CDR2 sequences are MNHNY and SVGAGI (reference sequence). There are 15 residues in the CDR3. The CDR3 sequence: CASSYYRAGNQPQHF. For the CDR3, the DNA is TGTGCCAGCAGTTATTACAGGGCCGGCAATCAGCCCCAGCATTTT.